The present entry profiles one T cell receptor (beta chain) with its context. These data originate in a study of PD-L1 blockade in urothelial cancer. About the study: Patients arrived having already received 0 to 3 prior chemotherapy regimens.

Each patient supplied 1 to 8 pretreatment and on-treatment samples. CDR1 and CDR2 (germline): SGHTA, FQGTGA. CDR3 length: 13 residues. The ends lost 5 bases at V and 4 bases at J; junction bases unmatched: 3. Measured with immunoSEQ multiplex PCR; TCRdb has only the in-frame clones, and not every one. This table holds more than 30,000 clones, about 87% found once. The clonotype was recovered from a man aged 50 to 60 with urothelial cancer. Sequenced material: PBMCs, taken around atezolizumab (anti-PD-L1) treatment. The chain couples TRBV7-3 to TRBJ2-3; 7 bases are a match to TRBD1. The CDR3, as DNA: TGTGCCAGCAGCCCGACAGGGCCAGATACGCAGTATTTT. This translates into CASSPTGPDTQYF.